This TCR beta chain came from a study of cytomegalovirus exposure and HLA in healthy donors. Germline CDR1 reads ENHRY; CDR2 reads SYGVKD. The CDR3 length is 16 residues. After removal of 2 bases from V and 2 bases from J, the junction contained 3 bases not matched to a gene. The PCR made use of 60 Vbeta and 13 Jbeta primers. The protocol was immunoSEQ multiplex PCR, while the TCRdb copy is restricted to in-frame clones and leaves out a portion. The data show approximately 190,000 clones, around 73% seen once. Study-level results: There were several of the most significant clusters that appeared linked to common viral pathogens in a later analysis. Solely CMV serostatus was available to characterize immune exposure. Later genetic work tied a missense DCLRE1C variant to beta-chain V and J trimming. As was reported, the HLA-A and HLA-B alleles of most subjects were accurately predicted from TCR beta sequences.

With respect to this clone: Its antigen is as yet unknown.

The receptor was derived from a woman aged 25 to 39 in good health and CMV-seropositive. The rearrangement links TRBV10-3 to TRBJ2-3; 11 bases are shared with TRBD2. Sequenced input: PBMCs. The CDR3: CAISERLAGPTDTQYF. The CDR3 coding sequence is TGTGCCATCAGTGAGAGACTAGCGGGGCCCACAGATACGCAGTATTTT.